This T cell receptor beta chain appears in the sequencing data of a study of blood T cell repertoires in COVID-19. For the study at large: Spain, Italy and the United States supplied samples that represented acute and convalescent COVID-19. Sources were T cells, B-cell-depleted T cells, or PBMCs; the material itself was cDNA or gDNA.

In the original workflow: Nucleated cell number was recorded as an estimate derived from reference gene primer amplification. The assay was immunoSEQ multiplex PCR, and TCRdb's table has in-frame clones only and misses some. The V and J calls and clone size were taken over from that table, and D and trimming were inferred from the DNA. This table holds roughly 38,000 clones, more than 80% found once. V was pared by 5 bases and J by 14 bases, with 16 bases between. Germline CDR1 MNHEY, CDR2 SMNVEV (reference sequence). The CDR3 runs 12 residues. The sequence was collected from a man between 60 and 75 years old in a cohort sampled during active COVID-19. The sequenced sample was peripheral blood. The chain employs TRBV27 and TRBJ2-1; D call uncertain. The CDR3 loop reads CASSPPAGRKFF. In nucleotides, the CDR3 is TGTGCCAGCAGTCCCCCTGCAGGTAGAAAGTTCTTC.